Shown below are 17 T cell receptor beta chains from a single sample sequenced in a study of Ad26.COV2.S vaccination and SARS-CoV-2 variants. Indicated treatment: some 19 received Ad26.COV2.S at low or high dose, single or two shots; about 5 received placebo; per-sample allocation not given. The study sampled participants on day 63 after the first vaccine or placebo injection. Sequencing was performed with immunoSEQ multiplex PCR; in TCRdb, only in-frame clones are kept and a portion is missing. The sample comprises hundreds of thousands of clones, approximately 92% of which are singletons, and 2.5% rests with the top ten. The starting material was peripheral blood, obtained in a trial of Ad26.COV2.S vaccine versus placebo. These receptors were obtained from a person aged 18-65 years who received the Ad26.COV2.S COVID-19 vaccine or a placebo.

This clone occurred a few times. The rearrangement uses TRBV18 and TRBJ1-5; D gene ambiguous. Germline V gene lookup returns CDR1 KGHSH and CDR2 LQKENI. The V and J ends lost 1 base and 4 bases respectively, with 5 bases between them. The length of the CDR3 is 13 residues. The DNA of the CDR3 is TGTGCCAGCTCACCACGAATGAATCAGCCCCAGCATTTT. Translating gives CASSPRMNQPQHF.

This clone has a handful of counts. This chain uses TRBV29-1 with TRBJ1-1; D call uncertain. The CDR3 is made up of 11 amino acids. Trimming shortened V by 4 bases and J by 5 bases, and 8 bases separated the two germline ends. Germline CDR1 SQVTM, CDR2 ANQGSEA. The chain's CDR3 is CSVAWETEAFF. For the CDR3, the DNA is TGCAGCGTTGCTTGGGAAACTGAAGCTTTCTTT.

The chain carries TRBV5-6 and TRBJ1-1; a possible D gene is TRBD1 (6 bases). Germline V gives CDR1 SGHDT, CDR2 YYEEEE. The CDR3 sequence is 14 residues long. The V end lost 2 bases, the J end lost 8 bases, and 16 bases lay between the germline ends. CDR3 coding DNA: TGTGCCAGCAGCTTTCGCCCGGGGGCACTAGAAGCTTTCTTT. Translating it yields CASSFRPGALEAFF.

The V gene is TRBV6-2 or TRBV6-3, the J gene TRBJ1-3; D might be TRBD1 (5 bases). Per the germline V gene, CDR1 is MNHEY and CDR2 is SVGEGT. This CDR3 region has 15 residues. V was pared by 0 bases and J by 0 bases, with 6 bases between. In DNA, the CDR3 is TGTGCCAGCAGTTACTCGAGGGGCTCTGGAAACACCATATATTTT. As protein: CASSYSRGSGNTIYF.

V usage is TRBV15 and J usage is TRBJ1-2, with D hard to call. The germline V gene encodes CDR1 LNHNV and CDR2 YYDKDF (reference sequence). Trimming cost V 0 bases and J 0 bases, with 5 bases left between them. This CDR3 region has 14 residues. In nucleotides, the CDR3 is TGTGCCACCAGCAGAGATGGGGCTAACTATGGCTACACCTTC. Protein: CATSRDGANYGYTF.

This chain uses TRBV4-2 with TRBJ2-1; a possible D gene is TRBD2 (6 bases). CDR1 and CDR2 (germline): LGHNA, YNFKEQ. This CDR3 region has 15 residues. V lost 0 bases and J 8 bases, leaving 14 bases between the germline ends. CDR3 coding DNA: TGTGCCAGCAGCCAAGAGCGGGATCCGGATTATGAGCAGTTCTTC. Translated: CASSQERDPDYEQFF.

The CDR3 DNA sequence: TGTGCCATCAGCAGCGGACCGCCTGGAAACACCATATATTTT. Its translation is CAISSGPPGNTIYF. This chain connects TRBV10-3 to TRBJ1-3; D gene ambiguous. Germline CDR1 and CDR2: ENHRY and SYGVKD. The CDR3 runs to 14 residues. V gave up 6 bases and J gave up 2 bases, with 11 bases separating them.

The gene calls are TRBV9 and TRBJ1-1, with D possibly being TRBD1 (6 bases). Trimming stripped 0 bases from V and 8 bases from J, with 14 bases between. Germline loops: CDR1 SGDLS, CDR2 YYNGEE. The CDR3 is 14 residues long. The CDR3 region is CASSVGGGEREAFF. CDR3 coding DNA: TGTGCCAGCAGCGTAGGAGGGGGTGAAAGGGAAGCTTTCTTT. The full variable domain, rest sourced from reference TRBV9 and TRBJ1-1, is DSGVTQTPKHLITATGQRVTLRCSPRSGDLSVYWYQQSLDQGLQFLIQYYNGEERAKGNILERFSAQQFPDLHSELNLSSLELGDSALYFCASSVGGGEREAFFGQGTRLTVV.

This clone was seen a single time. The gene calls are TRBV7-3 and TRBJ2-2, with no clear D. The V end was cut by 0 bases, the J end by 3 bases, with 11 bases between. This CDR3 is built from 16 residues. In germline, CDR1 is SGHTA, CDR2 FQGTGA. The CDR3, as DNA: TGTGCCAGCAGCTTAACATCCATATGGGACACCGGGGAGCTGTTTTTT. Its translation: CASSLTSIWDTGELFF.

The chain combines TRBV3-1 (or the pseudogene TRBV3-2) with TRBJ2-7; TRBD2 might be the D (6 bases). V lost 3 bases to trimming and J lost 2 bases, with 14 bases between them. The CDR3 contains 15 residues. Germline V gene sequence: CDR1 LGHDT, CDR2 YNNKEL (reference sequence). CDR3 protein: CASSQRDLRAYEQYF. CDR3 DNA: TGTGCCAGCAGCCAGAGGGACTTGAGGGCCTACGAGCAGTACTTC.

The chain uses TRBV28 and TRBJ2-1, with D possibly matching TRBD2 (6 bases). Trimming took off 2 bases at V and 8 bases at J, with 16 bases between the two ends. Germline lookup yields CDR1 MDHEN and CDR2 SYDVKM. The CDR3 is made up of 15 amino acids. CDR3 in DNA: TGTGCCAGCAGTTTAGGGCAGGGAGGCCGCGATGAGCAGTTCTTC. It encodes CASSLGQGGRDEQFF.

J is TRBJ2-1 and V is TRBV7-3; D gene ambiguous. Trimming left V 3 bases short and J 1 base short, with 7 bases between. The CDR3 loop spans 14 amino acids. CDR1 SGHTA and CDR2 FQGTGA come from the germline V gene. This CDR3 is CASSFGFSYNEQFF. The CDR3 nucleotides read TGTGCCAGCAGCTTCGGGTTTTCCTACAATGAGCAGTTCTTC.

The CDR3: CASSPQPGNYNSPLHF. As DNA, the CDR3 is TGTGCCAGCAGCCCTCAACCAGGGAACTATAATTCACCCCTCCACTTT. The chain is built from TRBV7-9 and TRBJ1-6; TRBD1 is a possible D gene (5 bases). Trimming shortened V by 5 bases and J by 3 bases, and 14 bases separated the two germline ends. This CDR3 spans 16 amino acids. CDR1 is SEHNR and CDR2 is FQNEAQ in the germline V gene (reference sequence).

This chain links TRBV11-3 with TRBJ2-1, with TRBD2 identical over 7 bases. There are 15 residues in the CDR3. Germline loops: CDR1 SGHNT, CDR2 YENEEA. V shed 7 bases and J 7 bases; nucleotides not matched to a gene: 13. CDR3 bases: TGTGCCAGCAACTCGGGAGGCCCACTGGGGAATGAGCAGTTCTTC. This translates into CASNSGGPLGNEQFF.

The genes are TRBV7-9 and TRBJ2-2, with 10 bases that match TRBD1. Germline trimming cut 7 bases from V and 4 bases from J; bases unmatched to any gene: 9. Germline V gives CDR1 SEHNR, CDR2 FQNEAQ (reference sequence). The CDR3 sequence is 16 residues long. The CDR3 nucleotides read TGTGCCAGCAAGATGACCGGGACAGGGGTCACCGGGGAGCTGTTTTTT. It encodes CASKMTGTGVTGELFF.

The chain recombines TRBV7-2 with TRBJ2-5, with a weak D call TRBD2 (6 bases). CDR1 is SGHTA, CDR2 FQGNSA, per germline. Trimming took 1 base from V and 14 from J, leaving 17 bases between them. The CDR3 covers 13 residues. The CDR3 is CASSLEASAGRYF. The CDR3 DNA is TGTGCCAGCAGCTTAGAGGCCTCAGCGGGTCGTTACTTC.

This chain connects TRBV5-1 to TRBJ2-1, with D hard to call. The CDR3 is made up of 14 amino acids. Germline CDR1 SGHRS, CDR2 YFSETQ. V was clipped by 3 bases and J by 5 bases, with 12 bases between them. The CDR3 DNA is TGCGCCAGCAGCTATTGGGCAGTCCACAATGAGCAGTTCTTC. This sequence encodes CASSYWAVHNEQFF.